This T cell receptor beta chain derives from a study of cytomegalovirus exposure and HLA in healthy donors. Study-wide results and limits: Most of the CMV-associated TCR beta chains (in a later analysis) appeared to be HLA-restricted. In an earlier analysis, productive rearrangement rates for most beta V segments clustered near 87% or 30%.

Both 60 Vbeta primers and 13 Jbeta primers went into the PCR. The protocol was immunoSEQ multiplex PCR, while the TCRdb copy is restricted to in-frame clones and leaves out a portion. The sample lists roughly 120,000 clones, 80% occurring once. With respect to this clone: Its cognate antigen is unknown.

The origin of this receptor is a female donor in good health and CMV-seropositive. Sequenced: PBMCs.

The CDR3 bases are TGTGCCAGCAGCTCCGGGACAGTTTTGGTGGGCTACACCTTC. As protein: CASSSGTVLVGYTF. V usage is TRBV11-2 and J usage is TRBJ1-2, with 7 bases that match TRBD1. In germline, CDR1 is SGHAT, CDR2 FQNNGV. With 4 bases clipped from V and 8 bases from J, the junction kept 10 bases outside the gene matches. The CDR3 spans 14 residues.